This is a list of T cell receptor beta chains from one sample in a study of blood T cells in healthy people across ages. TCRdb reprocessed the 5' RACE reads with MiXCR, giving one entry per CDR3 protein. The sample consists of more than 1,000,000 distinct CDR3 sequences, approximately 25% of them appearing once. These same records also appear under a second study, on T cells of mothers and their children.

What was sequenced was blood. Every receptor here comes from a girl aged 2-9 years in good health. CDR3s include the opening cysteine and the closing phenylalanine or tryptophan. D genes are given only for firm matches. Size is stated for part of the rows, as once, few or many counts, or as a class when the clone is expanded.

v_call	d_call	j_call	clone_size	cdr3_aa	cdr3_nt
TRBV12-3/TRBV12-4	TRBD2	TRBJ2-3	few	CASSQRAGGVTDTQYF	TGTGCCAGCAGTCAAAGAGCGGGGGGCGTCACAGATACGCAGTATTTT
TRBV20-1	.	TRBJ2-7	few	CSARDARGYEQYF	TGCAGTGCTAGAGATGCCAGGGGCTACGAGCAGTACTTC
TRBV4-2	.	TRBJ1-2	few	CASSQVHSLEGYTF	TGTGCCAGCAGCCAAGTTCACAGTCTAGAGGGCTACACCTTC
TRBV9	.	TRBJ2-3	few	CASSVDSLTDTQYF	TGTGCCAGCAGCGTAGACAGCCTCACAGATACGCAGTATTTT
TRBV7-2	TRBD2	TRBJ2-7	few	CASSLQASGGYEQYF	TGTGCCAGCAGCTTACAGGCTAGCGGGGGATACGAGCAGTACTTC
TRBV5-6	.	TRBJ1-4	few	CASSFTANEKLFF	TGTGCCAGCAGCTTCACGGCAAATGAAAAACTGTTTTTT
TRBV9	.	TRBJ2-7	few	CASSAREISEQYF	TGTGCCAGCAGCGCTAGGGAAATAAGCGAGCAGTACTTC
TRBV12-3/TRBV12-4	.	TRBJ2-7	few	CASSFNGEQYF	TGTGCCAGCAGTTTTAACGGGGAGCAGTACTTC
TRBV12-3/TRBV12-4	TRBD2	TRBJ2-3	few	CASSSQGLAGVADTQYF	TGTGCCAGCAGTAGTCAAGGACTAGCGGGGGTGGCGGATACGCAGTATTTT
TRBV29-1	.	TRBJ1-2	.	CSGRGEREGYTF	TGCAGCGGCAGGGGAGAGAGGGAAGGCTACACCTTC
TRBV6-2/TRBV6-3	TRBD1	TRBJ2-7	.	CASSWGQLYEQYF	TGTGCCAGCAGCTGGGGACAGCTCTACGAGCAGTACTTC
TRBV7-2	.	TRBJ2-1	.	CASSSRLVSEQFF	TGTGCCAGCAGCTCGAGACTAGTCAGCGAGCAGTTCTTC
TRBV2	.	TRBJ2-5	.	CASKGWEETQYF	TGTGCCAGCAAAGGTTGGGAGGAGACCCAGTACTTC
TRBV9	TRBD1	TRBJ1-1	few	CASSGPGTDLKNTEAFF	TGTGCCAGCAGCGGGCCCGGGACAGACTTAAAGAACACTGAAGCTTTCTTT